The clone carrying this T cell receptor beta chain was seen repeatedly, ten times or more. Its matching antigen is unknown. Template switching added a universal primer binding site, and final cDNA carried unique molecular identifiers. TCRdb reanalysed the 5' RACE reads using MiXCR and keeps one entry per CDR3 protein. The sample carries roughly 280,000 distinct CDR3 sequences, 8% to 9.5% recorded once. This entry is derived from a study of identical twins. Study results and limitations: The study found weaker excess twin sharing in beta out-of-frame sequences. Insertions were fewer in abundant cord blood beta clonotypes, whereas memory repertoires showed none of this pattern. Excess low generation probability was seen in twin-shared out-of-frame alpha sequences.

Germline CDR1 reads SQVTM; CDR2 reads ANQGSEA. J gave up 6 bases and V 4 bases, and 2 bases lay outside the gene matches. The CDR3 sequence is 12 residues long. The same sample was also studied in work on yellow fever vaccine responses in identical twins.

Input material: CD8+ T cells sorted from blood. J is TRBJ2-2 and V is TRBV29-1; 7 nucleotides line up with TRBD1. This sequence was found in a woman aged 18-29 years in good health. The CDR3 DNA reads TGCAGCGTTGTCGACAGGGCCGGGGAGCTGTTTTTT. Encoded protein: CSVVDRAGELFF.